The present TCR beta chain was sequenced within a study of blood T cell repertoires in COVID-19. Overall study context: Specimens from acute and convalescent COVID-19 originated in the United States, Italy and Spain. T cells, B-cell-depleted T cells, or PBMCs provided the cDNA or gDNA that served as material.

This CDR3 is 14 amino acids long. After removal of 6 bases from V and 2 bases from J, the junction contained 4 bases not matched to a gene. Germline V CDR1 and CDR2: ENHRY, SYGVKD. Per the study methods: Reference gene primers were amplified, and this amplification served to estimate nucleated cell counts. Clones were sequenced by immunoSEQ multiplex PCR, and TCRdb holds only the in-frame ones, with some missing. Clone size and the V and J calls come from that table; the DNA yielded D and trimming. This table has about 250,000 clones, around four fifths appearing once. The sequencing input was peripheral blood. The chain recombines TRBV10-3 with TRBJ2-7; 10 positions agree with TRBD2. The receptor's source is a man in his forties with active or convalescent COVID-19. In DNA, the CDR3 is TGTGCCATCAGGGGGGGGACTAGCGCCTACGAGCAGTACTTC. This sequence encodes CAIRGGTSAYEQYF.